These 13 T cell receptor beta chains originate from one sample sequenced in a study of cytomegalovirus exposure and HLA in healthy donors. This PCR relied on a set of 60 Vbeta primers and 13 Jbeta primers. Measured with immunoSEQ multiplex PCR; TCRdb has only the in-frame clones, and not every one. The repertoire has about 180,000 clones, around 80% of them found once; the top ten carry 1.5%. Input material: PBMCs. All receptors derive from a man aged 35 to 55 in good health and CMV-seronegative.

The chain carries TRBV30 and TRBJ1-6; 8 bases align to TRBD1. Germline trimming cut 8 bases from V and 9 bases from J; bases unmatched to any gene: 12. Looked up from germline, CDR1 is GTSNPN and CDR2 is SVGIG (reference sequence). The CDR3 sequence is 14 residues long. CDR3 bases: TGTGCCCATGGAGCAGGACAGGGCTTTTCACCCCTCCACTTT. Its translation is CAHGAGQGFSPLHF.

V usage is TRBV5-1 and J usage is TRBJ1-1, with 8 positions matching TRBD1. Germline V gene sequence: CDR1 SGHRS, CDR2 YFSETQ. This CDR3 spans 14 amino acids. Trimming cost V 0 bases and J 3 bases; bases outside gene matches: 1. The CDR3 here is CASSLGTGYTEAFF. DNA for the CDR3: TGCGCCAGCAGCTTGGGGACAGGGTACACTGAAGCTTTCTTT.

The chain uses TRBV18 and TRBJ1-1, with D possibly TRBD1 on 6 matching bases. The CDR3 sequence is 14 residues long. V dropped 4 bases and J dropped 5 bases, with 14 bases sitting between them. Germline CDR1 KGHSH, CDR2 LQKENI. The CDR3 coding sequence is TGTGCCAGCTCACTGTCGACAGGACGGACTGAAGCTTTCTTT. Its translation: CASSLSTGRTEAFF.

J is TRBJ2-1 and V is TRBV23-1; 11 bases match TRBD1. TRBV23-1 is an ORF for which the function is uncertain. The J segment lost 7 bases and the V segment lost 6 bases, leaving 5 bases of the junction unmatched. The CDR3 loop spans 14 amino acids. The CDR3 bases are TGCGCCAGCAGGCGGGACAGGGGGGGGAATGAGCAGTTCTTC. It encodes CASRRDRGGNEQFF.

V gene TRBV30 combines with J gene TRBJ1-4, with 9 bases fitting TRBD1. This CDR3 contains 18 residues. Germline lookup yields CDR1 GTSNPN and CDR2 SVGIG (reference sequence). V trimming: 0 bases; J trimming: 2 bases; junction bases outside the gene matches: 10. The DNA of the CDR3 is TGTGCCTGGAGTGTACGAAGGGGACAGGGAAGGACTAATGAAAAACTGTTTTTT. It encodes CAWSVRRGQGRTNEKLFF.

V usage is TRBV7-2 and J usage is TRBJ2-3; possible D gene TRBD2, 5 bases. This CDR3 has 17 amino acids. The germline V and J ends were trimmed by 5 bases and 0 bases, with 18 bases remaining between them. CDR1 and CDR2 (germline): SGHTA, FQGNSA. The chain's CDR3 is CASSVLMGVSSTDTQYF. DNA of the CDR3: TGTGCCAGCAGCGTTCTCATGGGAGTTTCTAGCACAGATACGCAGTATTTT.

This chain links TRBV15 with TRBJ2-5; D might be TRBD2 (6 bases). CDR1 and CDR2 from the germline V gene are LNHNV and YYDKDF (reference sequence). The germline V and J ends were trimmed by 0 bases and 4 bases, with 9 bases remaining between them. The CDR3 spans 14 residues. The CDR3 reads CATSRDYGRETQYF. The CDR3 DNA reads as TGTGCCACCAGCAGAGATTACGGGAGAGAGACCCAGTACTTC. Full variable domain (rest looked up from reference TRBV15 and TRBJ2-5): DAMVIQNPRYQVTQFGKPVTLSCSQTLNHNVMYWYQQKSSQAPKLLFHYYDKDFNNEADTPDNFQSRRPNTSFCFLDIRSPGLGDTAMYLCATSRDYGRETQYFGPGTRLLVL.

A single count supports this clone. The chain has TRBV5-5 and TRBJ1-6; 8 bases are shared with TRBD1. Germline CDR1 reads SGHKS; CDR2 reads YYEKEE (reference sequence). CDR3 size: 15 residues. Trimming took 1 base from V and 6 from J; bases not matched to a gene: 3. The CDR3 here is CASSLWTGTNSPLHF. The CDR3 DNA reads as TGTGCCAGCAGCTTGTGGACAGGGACTAATTCACCCCTCCACTTT.

The chain joins TRBV6-4 to TRBJ2-3, with D possibly matching TRBD1 (6 bases). V lost 6 bases and J 2 bases, leaving 12 bases between the germline ends. This CDR3 is built from 14 residues. Germline CDR1 reads MRHNA; CDR2 reads SNTAGT. The CDR3 DNA sequence: TGTGCCAGCAGCCCTGGACAGTCCACAGATACGCAGTATTTT. Amino acids: CASSPGQSTDTQYF.

The chain joins TRBV7-8 to TRBJ2-3, with 9 bases matching TRBD2. The trim removed 5 bases at V and 1 base at J, leaving 7 bases unmatched. This CDR3 comprises 16 residues. Germline lookup yields CDR1 SGHVS and CDR2 FQNEAQ. The CDR3 reads CASSLGLARGTDTQYF. The CDR3 coding sequence is TGTGCCAGCAGCCTAGGACTAGCGAGGGGCACAGATACGCAGTATTTT.

The chain uses TRBV18 and TRBJ2-7, with TRBD2 identical over 7 bases. Germline V gives CDR1 KGHSH, CDR2 LQKENI. Unmatched junction bases numbered 5, after V lost 6 bases and J lost 0 bases. The CDR3 loop spans 14 amino acids. CDR3 bases: TGTGCCAGCTCTCCTGAGCGGGACTCCTACGAGCAGTACTTC. It encodes CASSPERDSYEQYF.

This clone was seen once. Here the CDR3 reads CASSIPRTGGNTIYF. In DNA, the CDR3 is TGTGCCAGTAGTATCCCTCGGACGGGAGGAAACACCATATATTTT. V gene TRBV19 combines with J gene TRBJ1-3; D not resolved. Germline-derived CDR1 and CDR2 are LNHDA and SQIVND (reference sequence). V was shortened by 3 bases and J by 4 bases, with 13 bases between the two germline ends. The CDR3 loop spans 15 amino acids.

The chain combines TRBV19 with TRBJ1-2; TRBD1 agrees at 7 bases. The V segment lost 9 bases and the J segment 0 bases; nucleotides outside the gene matches: 16. The CDR3 is made up of 17 amino acids. Germline V CDR1 and CDR2: LNHDA, SQIVND (reference sequence). In DNA, the CDR3 is TGTGCCAGCAAGTCGCGGGACAGAAGTTACGCTAACTATGGCTACACCTTC. This sequence encodes CASKSRDRSYANYGYTF.